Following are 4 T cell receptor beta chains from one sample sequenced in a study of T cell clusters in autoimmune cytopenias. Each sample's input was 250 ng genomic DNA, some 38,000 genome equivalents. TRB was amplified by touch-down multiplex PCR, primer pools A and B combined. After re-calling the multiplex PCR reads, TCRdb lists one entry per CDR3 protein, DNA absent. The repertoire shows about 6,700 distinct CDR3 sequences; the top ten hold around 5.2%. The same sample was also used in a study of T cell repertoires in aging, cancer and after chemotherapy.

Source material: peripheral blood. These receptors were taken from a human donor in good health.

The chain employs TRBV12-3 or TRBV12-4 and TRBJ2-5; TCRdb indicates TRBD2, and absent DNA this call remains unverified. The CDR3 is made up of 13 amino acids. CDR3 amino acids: CASTPGGPGTQYF.

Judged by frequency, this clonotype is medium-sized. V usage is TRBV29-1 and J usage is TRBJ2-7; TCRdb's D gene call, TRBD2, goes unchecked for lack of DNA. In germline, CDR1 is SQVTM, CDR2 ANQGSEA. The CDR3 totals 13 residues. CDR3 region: CSVQKGSGYEQYF.

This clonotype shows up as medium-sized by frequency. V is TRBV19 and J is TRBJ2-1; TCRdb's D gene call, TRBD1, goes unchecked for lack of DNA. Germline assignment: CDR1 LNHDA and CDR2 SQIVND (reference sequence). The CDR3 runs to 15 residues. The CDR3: CASSQIARGRIEQFF. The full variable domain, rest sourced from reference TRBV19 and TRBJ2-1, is DGGITQSPKYLFRKEGQNVTLSCEQNLNHDAMYWYRQDPGQGLRLIYYSQIVNDFQKGDIAEGYSVSREKKESFPLTVTSAQKNPTAFYLCASSQIARGRIEQFFGPGTRLTVL.

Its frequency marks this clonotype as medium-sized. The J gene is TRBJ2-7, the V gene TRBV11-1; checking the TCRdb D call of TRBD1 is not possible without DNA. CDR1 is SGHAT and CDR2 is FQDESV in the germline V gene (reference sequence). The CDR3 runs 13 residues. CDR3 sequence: CASSPGQNYEQYF.